This T cell receptor beta chain was profiled in a study of cytomegalovirus exposure and HLA in healthy donors (dated by TCRdb to between 2016 and 2019). The study in broad terms: According to an earlier analysis of a few hundred of the donors, about 179 million T cells yielded 100 million or so unique TCR beta sequences and about 300 Gb of sequence data. Around 330 gigabases of sequencing data and 70 million to 100 million unique TCR sequences made up an early release that covered several hundred HLA-typed donors. Among the roughly 400 genotyped donors, about 85% belonged to the genetic ancestry cluster associated with self-reported Caucasian donors. The aim of the study was to test whether cataloging public T cell receptors could identify signatures of past pathogen exposure. The study profiled the T cell repertoires of hundreds of subjects by immunosequencing and related them to cytomegalovirus serostatus. A separate validation cohort of 100 to 150 different subjects was used in addition to the 666-subject first cohort. To predict cytomegalovirus infection status, the study brought together high-throughput TCR immunosequencing, statistical association of individual TCRs with disease status, and machine learning. In a later analysis, previously published TCR beta repertoires from 500 to 750 donors were re-analyzed and high-resolution HLA genotyping was added so that TCR occurrence patterns could be studied. Rather than using new phenotypic data, the later analysis identified candidate immune exposures from TCR beta sequences and from how often those sequences occurred across donors. In an earlier analysis of more than 550 of the donors, high-throughput TCR beta sequencing was used to judge whether each TCR beta V gene segment behaved as functional or pseudogenic. Donor age, sex, ethnicity and CMV serostatus were compiled alongside the repertoire data. Genome-wide SNP genotypes for about 55% of the roughly 670 donors were used in a later genetic analysis, which treated that subset as a discovery cohort. Every repertoire in the discovery cohort had been generated on one and the same sequencing platform. Both class I and class II loci were covered by HLA typing, at four-digit resolution. The number of typed donors differed by locus: about 620-640 for A, B, C, DRB1 and DQB1; 522 for DQA1; around 610 for DPA1; and 450 to 480 for DPB1. Because of strong linkage in the cohort, roughly five DR-DQ haplotypes were treated as single units for association and clustering. On average, roughly 250,000 unique TCR beta nucleotide sequences were sequenced per donor among 398 genotyped donors of the cohort, with 15% to 20% of those sequences being non-productive.

Study-wide conclusions, independent of this receptor: Because the 87-base-pair reads could not distinguish some IMGT-functional V segments, including TRBV6-2 and TRBV6-3, those segments were excluded. Most TCR sequences were observed very rarely across donors, whereas some public TCRs were present in many individuals. In an earlier analysis of about 600 of the donors, most TCR beta V segments appeared in productive rearrangements about 87% or about 30% of the time, broadly matching IMGT annotations. Because HLA typing was missing for some donors at each locus, association tests included only the typed subset. Compared with the approximately 700-donor mean, donors in an Asian-associated ancestry cluster had fewer N-insertions in productive TCRs, according to a later genetic analysis. The authors suggested that the approach could potentially be extended to other disease states and immunological phenotypes. For the cohort, immune exposure information was limited to CMV serostatus. Correlated functional status among segregating V segments might be attributable to linkage disequilibrium, but an unknown experimental factor could not be ruled out. In a later analysis, several top co-occurrence clusters were reported to appear linked to parvovirus B19, influenza, CMV and Epstein-Barr virus. In a later analysis, most CMV-associated TCR beta chains were found to appear HLA-restricted, with HLA associations seemingly driven largely by CMV exposure. About 15 rarely observed V segments, including chromosome 9 orphons, were excluded from the earlier analysis of almost 600 of the donors because counts were too low. Roughly uniform sequencing depth across donors was assumed in presence/absence analyses, although this assumption may not hold. In this cohort, only TCR beta chains were sequenced, and detectable features were limited by the absence of alpha or paired-chain data. Three of the identified cytomegalovirus-associated TCR beta chains were confirmed in vitro to be specific for cytomegalovirus antigens. A later analysis associated 16,951 TCR beta sequences with specific HLA alleles at a false discovery rate of 0.05. In a later genetic analysis, a missense DCLRE1C variant was associated with V-gene and J-gene trimming of TCR beta chains, and the association was replicated in an independent cohort. A later analysis found that HLA-associated TCR beta chains were more clonally expanded and had lower generation probabilities than equally common non-associated chains. The classifier was reported to diagnose cytomegalovirus status with high specificity and sensitivity in both the original and validation cohorts. Strong co-occurrence of HLA alleles, especially DR and DQ, made assigning TCR associations to individual alleles difficult. A cluster of highly shared sequence variants was judged likely to be a technical artifact of the sequencing pipeline. A later analysis found that TCR association rates varied across HLA loci, with DRB1 alleles showing the most associated TCRs and HLA-C alleles the fewest. The study listed 150 to 200 TCR beta chains as associated with cytomegalovirus. A further reported finding was that TCR beta sequences accurately predicted the HLA-A and HLA-B alleles for most subjects in the first cohort.

This clone turned up a few times. The antigen it recognizes is unknown. Base quality data are lacking; no much larger clone is found one base away. The cohort comprised 710 or so healthy bone marrow donors. At the time of sampling, every cohort member was nominally healthy, though immune exposures that went unrecorded were likely present. The donor was CMV seronegative and was included in the group of a few hundred seronegative cohort members. A peripheral blood sample was collected from each donor, and TCR beta sequencing was performed on peripheral blood mononuclear cells. Genomic DNA extraction from the blood cell samples was performed with the Qiagen DNeasy Blood Extraction Kit. The germline V gene encodes CDR1 MGHRA and CDR2 YSYEKL. The CDR3 has 20 amino acids, counting the end cysteine and phenylalanine. This entry keeps only the CDR3 DNA: 60 bases, framed from base 1. V is cut back by 0 bases and J by 8 bases, with 19 bases in the junction unmatched.

Library preparation employed the immunoSEQ multiplex PCR assay. A mixture of 60 forward primers for TCR Vbeta segments and 13 reverse primers for TCR Jbeta segments was used in the multiplex PCR. The CDR3 region of rearranged TCR beta genes was amplified from genomic DNA with a multiplex PCR assay. On the Illumina HiSeq System, the amplified TCR beta libraries were sequenced as 87-base-pair reads. The paper's processing steps were these. In a later analysis, some 80 million unique TCR beta chains were counted across the approximately 640 repertoires, and around 10 million of these chains were shared by at least two donors. Raw reads were error-corrected and collapsed into unique sequences with a nearest-neighbor algorithm that merged closely related sequences to remove PCR and sequencing errors. V, D and J gene segments were assigned by aligning CDR3 sequences to IMGT reference sequences. For a sequence to be retained, at least a six-nucleotide match to both a V gene segment and a J gene segment was required. Rearrangements were classified as productive when the CDR3 lacked stop codons and remained in frame with V and J, and all other rearrangements were classified as non-productive. CDR3 was defined by IMGT convention, running from the second conserved V-encoded cysteine to the conserved J-encoded phenylalanine. The earlier analysis of 587 of the donors excluded sequences that lacked an unambiguous match to a single V gene segment. In an earlier analysis of approximately 560 of the donors, a V segment was called functional when productive rearrangements were above 56.7%, and segregating when the standard deviation between donors exceeded 5%. A statistical classification framework was built to diagnose cytomegalovirus status from the catalog of TCR beta chain sequences. In a later analysis, TCR nucleotide sequences were compared against IMGT/GENE-DB human TR gene sequences so that V and J genes could be assigned. Using the TCRdist pipeline, a later analysis assigned CDR3 sequences along with most-parsimonious VDJ recombination scenarios. In a later analysis, each TCR beta chain was defined by its CDR3 amino acid sequence together with its V-gene family, and reads lacking a unique V-gene family were excluded. As a way to deal with suspected cross-contamination and a sequencing artifact, a later analysis dropped 592 nucleotide sequences that were highly shared and had low generation probability. In a later analysis, a clonal expansion index for each public chain was calculated from normalized within-repertoire ranks of inferred template counts. A later analysis computed generation probabilities with a VDJ recombination model fitted to out-of-frame rearrangements, and checked the results against IGoR. A later analysis scored TCR-TCR, TCR-HLA and TCR-CMV co-occurrence with hypergeometric tests, applying a repertoire-size bias correction to TCR pairs. To estimate false discovery rates, a later analysis permuted the HLA or CMV assignments 20 times. A later analysis grouped co-occurring TCRs with DBSCAN, adding TCRdist sequence similarity when clustering within HLA-allele-positive subsets. For co-occurrence clustering, repertoires with fewer than 30,000 or more than 120,000 public chains were excluded, along with several repertoires with anomalous nucleotide sharing. In its TCRdb copy, this immuneACCESS table keeps in-frame sequences only and misses some clones. Where compared with another copy, unresolved V genes explain less than half of these, and the others have no known cause. V, J and clone size are taken as reported in that table, and D and trimming were inferred from the DNA itself. For this sample the table gives roughly 120,000 clones, of which around 75% were detected only once. The top ten clonotypes cover 1.5% to 2% of the sample.

The clonotype comes from a woman aged 18-35 years in good health and CMV-seronegative. The V and J genes are TRBV4-1 and TRBJ1-4; TRBD1 matches 9 bases in the middle. The sequenced sample consisted of PBMCs. The CDR3 region: CASSQDASVSWTGAGEKLFF. The sequenced DNA is TGCGCCAGCAGCCAAGATGCCAGTGTCTCTTGGACAGGGGCAGGGGAAAAACTGTTTTTT.